What follows describes a single T cell receptor (beta chain). This sample was included in a study of T cells expressing NK-cell markers. Reanalyzing the 5' RACE reads, TCRdb keeps one entry per CDR3 protein, without DNA. The specimen's table records roughly 380,000 distinct CDR3 sequences. The sequenced sample was blood T cells: a sorted CD56 or NKG2C T cell subset, CD4+ or CD8+ T cells, or bulk PBMC T cells (not recorded which). The TCR originated in a man between 18 and 69 years old in good health.

The CDR3 sequence is CASSQERDPQREKLFF. The chain uses TRBV4-1 and TRBJ1-4; TCRdb indicates TRBD1, and absent DNA this call remains unverified. Germline-derived CDR1 and CDR2 are MGHRA and YSYEKL. The CDR3 is made up of 16 amino acids.